These 23 T cell receptor beta chains were sequenced from one sample in a study of tumor and adjacent non-tumor tissue in lung cancer. This sample's RNA came from whole unsorted tissue. A modified ARM-PCR protocol with three rounds of nested PCR amplified TCRbeta. TCRdb reanalysed the multiplex PCR reads using MiXCR and keeps one entry per CDR3 protein. The repertoire consists of 200,000 to 250,000 distinct CDR3 sequences, with 71% occurring once and the leading ten covering roughly a quarter. Sequencing was done on a sample of lung tumor tissue. Receptors originate from a man in his sixties with non-small cell lung cancer.

This clonotype was found a few times. The genes are TRBV4-2 and TRBJ1-2, with no clear D. V lost 0 bases and J lost 5, with 10 bases in between. The germline V gene encodes CDR1 LGHNA and CDR2 YNFKEQ. The CDR3 consists of 14 residues. The CDR3 sequence is CASSQDQASYGYTF. In DNA form, the CDR3 reads TGTGCCAGCAGCCAAGATCAAGCCAGTTATGGCTACACCTTC.

V and J are TRBV11-3 and TRBJ2-7; D might be TRBD2 (5 bases). The V and J ends lost 4 bases and 9 bases respectively, with 22 bases between them. Germline assignment: CDR1 SGHNT and CDR2 YENEEA. This CDR3 is built from 15 residues. The CDR3 DNA follows: TGTGCCAGCAGCTCCTTGGCGGGCATCGACAACGTGCAGTACTTC. Translation gives CASSSLAGIDNVQYF.

Regarding this clonotype: Relative to the germline gene, one junction end is altered; a read error may explain this. The J gene is TRBJ2-7, the V gene TRBV29-1, with D maybe TRBD1 (6 bases). The length of the CDR3 is 13 residues. Looked up from germline, CDR1 is SQVTM and CDR2 is ANQGSEA. CDR3 loop: CSVDEGDAYKQYF. DNA for the CDR3: TGCAGCGTTGACGAGGGGGATGCCTACAAGCAGTACTTC.

In the case of this clonotype: The junction differs from germline at one of its ends, possibly a read error. The chain carries TRBV6-6 and TRBJ1-4; no definite D call. This CDR3 has 14 residues. The germline gives CDR1 MNHNY, CDR2 SVGAGI (reference sequence). The CDR3 region has the DNA TGTGCCAGTAGTTACGGAGAGAGTGGCGAAAAACTGTTTTTT. This gives the protein CASSYGESGEKLFF.

The chain combines TRBV5-4 with TRBJ1-2; D is unclear. Germline CDR1 is SGHNT and CDR2 is YYREEE (reference sequence). Trimming shortened V by 0 bases and J by 8 bases, and 8 bases separated the two germline ends. CDR3 length equals 12 residues. The CDR3 DNA follows: TGTGCCAGCAGCTTGGCGGGGAACGGCTACACCTTC. Translating gives CASSLAGNGYTF.

Turning to this clonotype: One junction end does not reproduce the germline sequence, and a read error may be involved. The J gene is TRBJ2-2, the V gene TRBV6-2 or TRBV6-3; possible D gene TRBD1, 6 bases. The CDR3 is made up of 13 amino acids. Germline CDR1 is MNHEY and CDR2 is SVGEGT. CDR3 sequence (DNA): TGTGCCAGCAGCAGTACAGGGTTAGGTGAGCAGTTTTTT. Residues: CASSSTGLGEQFF.

The V call is TRBV7-2, the J call TRBJ2-7; maybe TRBD2 (6 bases). Germline-derived CDR1 and CDR2 are SGHTA and FQGNSA. V was cut by 2 bases and J by 0 bases, with 11 bases left in between. The CDR3 is 15 amino acids. CDR3 residues: CTSSLSSVYSYEQYF. The CDR3 DNA is TGTACCAGCAGCTTATCTAGCGTGTACTCCTACGAGCAGTACTTC.

This clonotype occurred once. A much larger clone sits a single nucleotide away, making a read error possible. This chain connects TRBV20-1 to TRBJ1-5, with 12 bases matching TRBD1. This CDR3 has 17 residues. V was clipped by 7 bases and J by 6 bases; unmatched bases: 16. Germline V gene lookup returns CDR1 DFQATT and CDR2 SNEGSKA (reference sequence). CDR3 nucleotides: TGCAGTGATAGTCCGGGACAGGGGGCCGTCGGGGGTCAGCCCCAGCATTTT. Its translation is CSDSPGQGAVGGQPQHF.

Worth noting for this clonotype: The junction departs from the called germline gene at one end, perhaps through a read error. The chain is built from TRBV29-1 and TRBJ1-1; the D is unclear. Per the germline V gene, CDR1 is SQVTM and CDR2 is ANQGSEA. The CDR3 has 12 residues. CDR3 nucleotides: TGTAGCGTTGAAGGTGAATCCGCTGAAGATTTCTTT. Protein product: CSVEGESAEDFF.

This clonotype occurred many times. This chain joins TRBV5-4 and TRBJ1-1; D is possibly TRBD1 (5 bases). The CDR3 extends over 14 amino acids. Per the germline V gene, CDR1 is SGHNT and CDR2 is YYREEE (reference sequence). V was shortened by 2 bases and J by 4 bases, with 12 bases between the two germline ends. The CDR3 DNA follows: TGTGCCAGCAGCTTTGGGGCAGGGAGCACTGAAGCTTTCTTT. Its protein product is CASSFGAGSTEAFF.

Of note for this clonotype: A much larger clone lies a single base off, so this may be a read error. The V and J genes are TRBV20-1 and TRBJ2-5; the D call may be TRBD1 or TRBD2 (5 bases each). Germline CDR1 DFQATT, CDR2 SNEGSKA (reference sequence). The ends were cut back, 3 bases at V and 1 base at J, with 15 bases in the middle. The CDR3 is 15 amino acids. This CDR3 reads CSARWGSALQETQYF. CDR3 coding DNA: TGCAGTGCTAGGTGGGGGTCGGCTCTCCAAGAGACCCAGTACTTC.

This clonotype was seen a few times. The chain is built from TRBV13 and TRBJ2-2; D not certain. Germline lookup yields CDR1 PRHDT and CDR2 FYEKMQ (reference sequence). The CDR3 has 15 amino acids. With 2 bases removed from V and 4 bases from J, the gap between germline ends came to 11 bases. The CDR3 DNA sequence: TGTGCCAGCAGCTTAACTGGACGGATCACCGGGGAGCTGTTTTTT. Amino acids: CASSLTGRITGELFF.

In its sample, this clonotype was seen once. The germline gene is not matched at one end of the junction; a read error may be the cause. V is TRBV11-2 and J is TRBJ1-2; 8 bases align to TRBD1. Germline V gene data show CDR1 as SGHAT and CDR2 as FQNNGV. The CDR3 has 15 amino acids. CDR3 sequence (DNA): TGTGCCTGCAGCTTAAGGACAGGGCCTAACTATGGCTACACCTTC. Amino acid sequence: CACSLRTGPNYGYTF.

As to this clonotype: A much larger clone lies a single base off, so this may be a read error. The J gene is TRBJ2-7, the V gene TRBV29-1; a weak D match, TRBD2 (6 bases). Trimming pared 7 bases from V and 4 bases from J, leaving 20 bases between. Per the germline V gene, CDR1 is SQVTM and CDR2 is ANQGSEA. The CDR3 is made up of 14 amino acids. This CDR3 reads CSAMGPAGFYEQYF. DNA for the CDR3: TGCAGCGCCATGGGACCAGCGGGTTTTTACGAGCAGTACTTC.

This clonotype came up a few times. The V call is TRBV28, the J call TRBJ2-7; the D gene is possibly TRBD2 (6 bases). Trimming cost V 4 bases and J 4 bases, with 26 bases left between them. CDR1 and CDR2 (germline): MDHEN, SYDVKM. This CDR3 has 18 amino acids. The CDR3 loop is CASSSPGSVRGAGYEQYF. The CDR3 DNA reads as TGTGCCAGCAGTTCCCCCGGTTCGGTGCGGGGCGCGGGTTACGAGCAGTACTTC.

As for this clonotype: At one end, the junction sequence differs from germline, possibly due to a read error. The chain is built from TRBV6-5 and TRBJ1-6; 8 nucleotides match TRBD1. The CDR3 contains 15 residues. Per germline, CDR1 MNHEY and CDR2 SVGAGI. This chain's CDR3 is CASSYSQGANSPFHF. The CDR3 DNA follows: TGTGCCAGCAGTTACTCCCAGGGGGCCAATTCACCCTTCCACTTT.

Concerning this clonotype: Sequence at one end of the junction differs from germline and may be a read error. The rearrangement joins TRBV6-6 to TRBJ2-3, with no clear D. The CDR3 contains 16 residues. Per the germline V gene, CDR1 is MNHNY and CDR2 is SVGAGI (reference sequence). CDR3 protein: CASSYPEARYTDSQYF. CDR3 in DNA: TGTGCCAGCAGTTACCCCGAGGCTAGGTACACAGATTCGCAGTATTTT.

For this clonotype: Compared with germline, one end of the junction differs, possibly owing to a read error. J is TRBJ1-6 and V is TRBV28; 9 bases are shared with TRBD1. CDR3 length: 17 amino acids. Germline V lookup: CDR1 MDHEN, CDR2 SYDVKM. In DNA form, the CDR3 reads TGTGCCAGCAGTTTATACGCACAGGGGGCGGATAATTCAGCCCTCCACTTT. Protein product: CASSLYAQGADNSALHF.

Comment on this clonotype: Relative to the germline gene, one junction end is altered; a read error may explain this. This chain links TRBV29-1 with TRBJ2-1; 10 bases align to TRBD2. The CDR3 length is 18 residues. Germline CDR1 reads SQVTM; CDR2 reads ANQGSEA. The CDR3 loop reads CSVEGGLARISSFNEHFF. DNA for the CDR3: TGCAGCGTTGAGGGGGGACTAGCGCGCATCAGCTCCTTTAATGAGCACTTCTTC.

This clonotype showed up just once. Relative to the germline gene, one junction end is altered; a read error may explain this. The chain couples TRBV20-1 to TRBJ1-4; D gene uncertain. The germline V gene has CDR1 DFQATT and CDR2 SNEGSKA (reference sequence). The CDR3 contains 13 residues. The CDR3 here is CSATPRVREKLSF. The CDR3 DNA reads as TGCAGTGCTACGCCACGGGTTAGGGAGAAACTGTCTTTT.

Turning to this clonotype: A much larger clone is a single base away; this may be a read error. The genes are TRBV20-1 and TRBJ2-7, with D maybe TRBD2 (6 bases). The CDR3 contains 16 residues. Per germline, CDR1 DFQATT and CDR2 SNEGSKA (reference sequence). V was pared by 7 bases and J by 3 bases, with 25 bases between. CDR3 in DNA: TGCAGTGTTCGAAGGGGAGGATTCGGGGGTATCTACGAGCAGTACTTC. Translation: CSVRRGGFGGIYEQYF.

With regard to this clonotype: This could be a read error, since a much larger clone is one nucleotide away. The CDR3: CSAAPRVTDTQYF. CDR3 coding DNA: TGCAGTGCCGCCCCTCGAGTAACAGATACGCAGTATTTT. The V gene is TRBV20-1, the J gene TRBJ2-3; D is unresolved. The germline V and J ends were trimmed by 6 bases and 3 bases, with 13 bases remaining between them. CDR1 and CDR2 from the germline V gene are DFQATT and SNEGSKA (reference sequence). CDR3 length equals 13 residues.

Notes on this clonotype: The junction and the germline gene differ at one end; a read error may be behind it. This chain links TRBV11-3 with TRBJ2-5; D ambiguous. The CDR3 contains 15 residues. Looked up from germline, CDR1 is SGHNT and CDR2 is YENEEA. The CDR3 DNA follows: TGTGCCAACAGCTTAAACAGTGGGTCACAAGAGACCCGATACTTC. It encodes CANSLNSGSQETRYF.